Below, 5 T cell receptor beta chains from the same sample are listed, as sequenced in a study of shared clonotypes between healthy human individuals. Method: immunoSEQ multiplex PCR; TCRdb's copy keeps in-frame clones and lacks some. The sample has some 2.1 million clones; about 95% are singletons. CD8 cells classed as naive were CD45RO-negative and positively selected for CCR7, excluding terminally differentiated effector memory CD45RA+ cells. Sequenced: naive CD8+ T cells sorted from blood. All receptors derive from a man younger than 35 in good health.

This rearrangement joins TRBV4-1 to TRBJ1-6; possibly TRBD1 for D (5 bases). V gave up 1 base and J gave up 7 bases, with 20 bases separating them. Germline V gene data show CDR1 as MGHRA and CDR2 as YSYEKL. The CDR3 is 18 residues long. The CDR3 sequence: CASSQVGAASGGNSPLHF. CDR3 DNA: TGCGCCAGCAGCCAAGTAGGGGCAGCATCTGGCGGAAATTCACCCCTCCACTTT.

In nucleotides, the CDR3 is TGTGCCAGCAGCTTGTGGGAGGAGGGCCACTATGGCTACACCTTC. It codes for CASSLWEEGHYGYTF. The chain links TRBV5-8 to TRBJ1-2; D remains unclear. V dropped 1 base and J dropped 3 bases, with 13 bases sitting between them. The germline gives CDR1 SGHTS, CDR2 YDEGEE. The CDR3 totals 15 residues.

The V gene is TRBV13, the J gene TRBJ2-3; 13 positions match TRBD2. This CDR3 spans 16 amino acids. Losses at the gene ends were 3 bases for V and 7 bases for J; bases not matched to a gene: 7. Germline V gene data show CDR1 as PRHDT and CDR2 as FYEKMQ (reference sequence). CDR3 amino acids: CASSFYGTSGTNTQYF. CDR3 in DNA: TGTGCCAGCAGCTTTTACGGGACTAGCGGGACGAATACGCAGTATTTT.

The chain combines TRBV5-6 with TRBJ2-7; D might be TRBD1 or TRBD2, each matching 5 bases. Per germline, CDR1 SGHDT and CDR2 YYEEEE. The CDR3 loop spans 15 amino acids. V was pared by 1 base and J by 3 bases, with 14 bases between. For the CDR3, the DNA is TGTGCCAGCAGCTTGACGAGGGGCGCGGACTACGAGCAGTACTTC. Its translation is CASSLTRGADYEQYF.

The rearrangement links TRBV30 to TRBJ1-1; D is ambiguous. CDR1 and CDR2 from the germline V gene are GTSNPN and SVGIG (reference sequence). This CDR3 is 15 amino acids long. Trimming cost V 2 bases and J 0 bases, with 13 bases left between them. CDR3 nucleotides: TGTGCCTGGAGTCAACCGGCGGGGTTGAACACTGAAGCTTTCTTT. This gives the protein CAWSQPAGLNTEAFF.